What follows describes a single TCR beta chain. What this receptor recognizes is not known. No much larger clone exists at a distance of one base, and base qualities are not known. Library preparation used the immunoSEQ multiplex PCR assay. TCRdb provides this immuneACCESS table in a form limited to in-frame rearrangements. Some clones are lacking; in checked studies, under half of them reflect an unresolved V gene, and why the rest are absent is not known. In all, the sample holds about 60,000 clones, and about 96% of those were seen once. Jointly, the top ten make up around 2.5% of the sample. From V the trimming removes 7 bases and from J it removes 4 bases, while the gene matches leave 17 bases of the junction unaccounted for. CDR1 and CDR2 (MDHEN, SYDVKM) derive from the germline V gene. Its CDR3 holds 17 amino acids, cysteine through phenylalanine. The entry retains the CDR3 DNA only, 51 bases that are in frame from base 1.

The data were obtained in a study of T cell changes during pregnancy in multiple sclerosis (dated by TCRdb to about 2019). Turning to the overall study: The study examined how the T cell repertoire changed over the course of pregnancy in women with multiple sclerosis.

This sample comprised CD8+ T cells from peripheral blood mononuclear cells, obtained after pregnancy. The receptor's source is a female donor with multiple sclerosis, enrolled in a pregnancy study. The chain employs TRBV28 and TRBJ2-7; TRBD1 fits 9 bases in the junction. The bases read TGTGCCAGCACCGGAAGATTATCTGGACAGGGGTTATACGAGCAGTACTTC. It specifies CASTGRLSGQGLYEQYF.